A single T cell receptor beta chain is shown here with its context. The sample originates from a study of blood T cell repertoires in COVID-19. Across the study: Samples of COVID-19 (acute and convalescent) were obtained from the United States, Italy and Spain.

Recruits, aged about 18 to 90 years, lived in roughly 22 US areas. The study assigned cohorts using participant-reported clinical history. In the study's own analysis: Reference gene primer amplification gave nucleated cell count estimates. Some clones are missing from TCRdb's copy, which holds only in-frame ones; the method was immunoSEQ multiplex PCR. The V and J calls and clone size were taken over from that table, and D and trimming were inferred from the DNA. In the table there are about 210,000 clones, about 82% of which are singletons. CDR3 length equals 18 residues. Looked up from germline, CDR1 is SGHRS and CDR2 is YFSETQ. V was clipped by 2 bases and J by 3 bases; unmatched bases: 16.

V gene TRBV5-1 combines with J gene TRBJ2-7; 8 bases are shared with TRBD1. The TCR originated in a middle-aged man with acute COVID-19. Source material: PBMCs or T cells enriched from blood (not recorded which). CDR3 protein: CASSFKAKLGQEVYEQYF. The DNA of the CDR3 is TGCGCCAGCAGCTTTAAAGCCAAACTGGGACAGGAGGTCTACGAGCAGTACTTC.